This entry lists 23 T cell receptor beta chains sequenced from one sample in a study of cytomegalovirus exposure and HLA in healthy donors. 60 Vbeta and 13 Jbeta primers were used in PCR. Sequenced by immunoSEQ multiplex PCR; TCRdb stores in-frame clones only, minus some. The sample contains around 110,000 clones, 79% of which appear only once. Sequencing was performed on PBMCs. The receptors were sampled from a man aged 30 to 45 in good health and CMV-seropositive.

The table lists this clone with a count of one. The V and J genes are TRBV6-5 and TRBJ1-2; D is uncertain. V lost 5 bases and J 5 bases, leaving 12 bases between the germline ends. From germline, CDR1 is MNHEY and CDR2 SVGAGI. There are 13 residues in the CDR3. The DNA of the CDR3 is TGTGCCAGCAGTCATGGACTGGGATATGGCTACACCTTC. It yields the protein CASSHGLGYGYTF.

This clone was counted once. The gene calls are TRBV13 and TRBJ2-7; TRBD1 might be the D (6 bases). CDR1 and CDR2 (germline): PRHDT, FYEKMQ (reference sequence). CDR3 length equals 14 residues. V shed 0 bases and J shed 2 bases, with 8 bases lying between them. The CDR3 loop is CASSLGRGTYEQYF. CDR3 bases: TGTGCCAGCAGCTTAGGCAGGGGAACCTACGAGCAGTACTTC.

This clone was seen only once. The chain combines TRBV15 with TRBJ2-1; weak D call: TRBD1 (6 bases). The V end lost 0 bases, the J end lost 5 bases, and 14 bases lay between the germline ends. This CDR3 comprises 16 residues. Germline CDR1 is LNHNV and CDR2 is YYDKDF (reference sequence). CDR3 sequence: CATSRDFLRQDNEQFF. The CDR3 region has the DNA TGTGCCACCAGCAGAGACTTTCTTAGACAGGACAATGAGCAGTTCTTC.

This clone was counted a single time. V is TRBV5-1 and J is TRBJ2-4; tentatively, D is TRBD1 (5 bases). Between the trimmed V and J ends, which lost 0 bases and 2 bases, there was a span of 9 bases. The CDR3 is 15 amino acids. Per germline, CDR1 SGHRS and CDR2 YFSETQ. The CDR3 DNA sequence: TGCGCCAGCAGCTTGGGGGGCAGCACCAAAAACATTCAGTACTTC. This gives the protein CASSLGGSTKNIQYF.

This chain joins TRBV9 and TRBJ1-6; no firm D call. Deletions cut 0 bases from V and 1 base from J, with 11 bases between. In germline, CDR1 is SGDLS, CDR2 YYNGEE. CDR3 length: 17 amino acids. The CDR3 sequence: CASSVAAALSYNSPLHF. CDR3 nucleotides: TGTGCCAGCAGCGTAGCGGCAGCGCTTTCCTATAATTCACCCCTCCACTTT.

Remarks on this clone: A read error may produce the germline difference seen at one junction end. The V and J genes are TRBV7-9 and TRBJ2-1; D is perhaps TRBD1 (5 bases). The CDR3 runs 16 residues. Germline assignment: CDR1 SEHNR and CDR2 FQNEAQ (reference sequence). The DNA for the CDR3 is TGTTCCAGCAGCTCAAGACAGATCTCTTTGGACAATGAGCAGTTCTTC. Translated, it gives CSSSSRQISLDNEQFF.

The chain links TRBV4-1 to TRBJ1-3; 7 nucleotides match TRBD1. Germline V gene lookup returns CDR1 MGHRA and CDR2 YSYEKL. The CDR3 consists of 15 residues. Trimming took 6 bases from V and 0 from J; bases not matched to a gene: 5. For the CDR3, the DNA is TGCGCCAGCAGTAGAGGGACAGCCTCTGGAAACACCATATATTTT. It encodes CASSRGTASGNTIYF.

This clone came up a few times. The chain joins TRBV6-5 to TRBJ2-7; possible D gene TRBD1, 5 bases. There are 14 residues in the CDR3. Germline CDR1 MNHEY, CDR2 SVGAGI. Trimming took off 5 bases at V and 4 bases at J, with 15 bases between the two ends. The CDR3 bases are TGTGCCAGCAGTCAAAGCCAGGGTCGGTACGAGCAGTACTTC. Amino acid sequence: CASSQSQGRYEQYF.

J is TRBJ2-3 and V is TRBV27, with TRBD2 matching 7 bases. V was clipped by 2 bases and J by 0 bases; unmatched bases: 2. CDR1 is MNHEY and CDR2 is SMNVEV in the germline V gene (reference sequence). The CDR3 is made up of 15 amino acids. In DNA, the CDR3 is TGTGCCAGCAGTTTAGGCGGGAGAAGCACAGATACGCAGTATTTT. Protein sequence: CASSLGGRSTDTQYF.

Note on this clone: The DNA is left out, because the CDR3 cannot be placed on it with certainty; the CDR3 is given as TCRdb lists it. The rearrangement links TRBV19 to TRBJ2-3; the table's D call, TRBD1, was not checked against the DNA. The CDR3 has 16 residues if both end residues are counted. Germline lookup yields CDR1 LNHDA and CDR2 SQIVND (reference sequence). Here the CDR3 reads CASSILVMASTDTQYF.

This clone appeared once. The chain joins TRBV30 to TRBJ1-2, with 10 positions matching TRBD1. Per the germline V gene, CDR1 is GTSNPN and CDR2 is SVGIG (reference sequence). V shed 4 bases and J 5 bases; nucleotides not matched to a gene: 4. The CDR3 length is 13 residues. The CDR3 sequence: CAWTDRGPYGYTF. The CDR3 DNA follows: TGTGCCTGGACCGACAGGGGGCCTTATGGCTACACCTTC.

This chain uses TRBV6-5 with TRBJ1-2; D is undetermined. Per the germline V gene, CDR1 is MNHEY and CDR2 is SVGAGI. The V end lost 5 bases, the J end lost 5 bases, and 3 bases lay between the germline ends. This CDR3 contains 10 residues. CDR3 nucleotides: TGTGCCAGCAGTCCGTATGGCTACACCTTC. This codes for CASSPYGYTF.

This chain uses TRBV7-9 with TRBJ2-1; D remains ambiguous. This CDR3 spans 18 amino acids. The V gene's germline CDR1 is SEHNR and CDR2 FQNEAQ (reference sequence). V was shortened by 2 bases and J by 1 base, with 18 bases between the two germline ends. CDR3 DNA sequence: TGTGCCAGCAGCTTAAGATCTGTGGCACCTTTGTCCTACAATGAGCAGTTCTTC. Amino acid sequence: CASSLRSVAPLSYNEQFF. The whole variable domain, remainder taken from reference TRBV7-9 and TRBJ2-1, is DTGVSQNPRHKITKRGQNVTFRCDPISEHNRLYWYRQTLGQGPEFLTYFQNEAQLEKSRLLSDRFSAERPKGSFSTLEIQRTEQGDSAMYLCASSLRSVAPLSYNEQFFGPGTRLTVL.

A word on this clone: At one boundary the junction diverges from the germline segment, which might be a read error. The V and J genes are TRBV7-2 and TRBJ2-6, with 8 bases aligning to TRBD2. Germline CDR1 reads SGHTA; CDR2 reads FQGNSA. The CDR3 covers 16 residues. In nucleotides, the CDR3 is TGTGCCAGCAGCCGGGGGGGAGGTTCTGGGGCCAACGGCCTGACTTTC. Protein: CASSRGGGSGANGLTF.

The chain employs TRBV2 and TRBJ2-7, with D possibly TRBD1 on 7 matching bases. V was pared by 5 bases and J by 2 bases, with 22 bases between. Looked up from germline, CDR1 is SNHLY and CDR2 is FYNNEI. The CDR3 runs 17 residues. The chain's CDR3 is CASSKSWTGTGAYEQYF. CDR3 nucleotides: TGTGCCAGCAGTAAATCCTGGACAGGCACGGGAGCCTACGAGCAGTACTTC.

The genes are TRBV5-8 and TRBJ2-3, with 14 bases aligning to TRBD2. V dropped 4 bases and J dropped 6; count of bases not matched to a gene: 10. The germline CDR1 and CDR2 sequences are SGHTS and YDEGEE. There are 17 residues in the CDR3. The CDR3 region has the DNA TGTGCCAGCAGCCCGGGGACTAGCGGGAGCCTCCAGGATACGCAGTATTTT. This translates into CASSPGTSGSLQDTQYF.

The genes are TRBV28 and TRBJ2-7; D remains ambiguous. The germline V gene encodes CDR1 MDHEN and CDR2 SYDVKM. The CDR3 consists of 11 residues. Deletions cut 4 bases from V and 6 bases from J, with 7 bases between. The CDR3 sequence: CASSSFREQYF. For the CDR3, the DNA is TGTGCCAGCAGTTCCTTCCGCGAGCAGTACTTC.

The V and J genes are TRBV9 and TRBJ2-7; the match to TRBD2 covers 7 bases. Losses at the gene ends were 0 bases for V and 2 bases for J; bases not matched to a gene: 5. Germline V gene sequence: CDR1 SGDLS, CDR2 YYNGEE. The CDR3 spans 15 residues. Written as DNA, the CDR3 is TGTGCCAGCAGCGTAGGCGCTAGCGGCGCCTACGAGCAGTACTTC. Translated, it gives CASSVGASGAYEQYF.

V is TRBV10-3 and J is TRBJ1-6; no firm D call. The CDR3 totals 13 residues. The V end was cut by 0 bases, the J end by 9 bases, with 6 bases between. In germline, CDR1 is ENHRY, CDR2 SYGVKD. The CDR3 coding sequence is TGTGCCATCAGTGAGTCGTTGGCTTCACCCCTCCACTTT. Its protein product is CAISESLASPLHF.

In the case of this clone: At one boundary the junction diverges from the germline segment, which might be a read error. V usage is TRBV10-3 and J usage is TRBJ2-6; D perhaps matches TRBD1 (5 bases). CDR1 and CDR2 (germline): ENHRY, SYGVKD. The CDR3 runs 16 residues. In DNA, the CDR3 is TGTGCCATCAGTGAATTAGACCAATCTGGGGCCAACGGCCTGACTTTC. This sequence encodes CAISELDQSGANGLTF.

J is TRBJ2-1 and V is TRBV7-3, with TRBD2 matching over 10 bases. The ends lost 1 base at V and 5 bases at J; junction bases unmatched: 8. The CDR3 sequence is 17 residues long. Germline V gene lookup returns CDR1 SGHTA and CDR2 FQGTGA. The CDR3, as DNA: TGTGCCAGCAGCTTAATCGGAGGACTAGCGGTGAACAATGAGCAGTTCTTC. It encodes CASSLIGGLAVNNEQFF.

This chain joins TRBV15 and TRBJ2-1, with D maybe TRBD2 (5 bases). Germline CDR1 and CDR2: LNHNV and YYDKDF (reference sequence). With 5 bases removed from V and 6 bases from J, the gap between germline ends came to 11 bases. The CDR3 consists of 13 residues. Here the CDR3 DNA reads TGTGCCACCAGCTTGCATGCGGGCAATGAGCAGTTCTTC. Translation: CATSLHAGNEQFF.

This clone came up a few times. The chain joins TRBV27 to TRBJ2-3; 11 bases are shared with TRBD1. Germline V lookup: CDR1 MNHEY, CDR2 SMNVEV (reference sequence). The ends lost 5 bases at V and 6 bases at J; junction bases unmatched: 10. This CDR3 spans 16 amino acids. Here the CDR3 reads CASSTRTGGGFDTQYF. The DNA of the CDR3 is TGTGCCAGCAGTACTCGGACAGGGGGCGGTTTCGATACGCAGTATTTT.